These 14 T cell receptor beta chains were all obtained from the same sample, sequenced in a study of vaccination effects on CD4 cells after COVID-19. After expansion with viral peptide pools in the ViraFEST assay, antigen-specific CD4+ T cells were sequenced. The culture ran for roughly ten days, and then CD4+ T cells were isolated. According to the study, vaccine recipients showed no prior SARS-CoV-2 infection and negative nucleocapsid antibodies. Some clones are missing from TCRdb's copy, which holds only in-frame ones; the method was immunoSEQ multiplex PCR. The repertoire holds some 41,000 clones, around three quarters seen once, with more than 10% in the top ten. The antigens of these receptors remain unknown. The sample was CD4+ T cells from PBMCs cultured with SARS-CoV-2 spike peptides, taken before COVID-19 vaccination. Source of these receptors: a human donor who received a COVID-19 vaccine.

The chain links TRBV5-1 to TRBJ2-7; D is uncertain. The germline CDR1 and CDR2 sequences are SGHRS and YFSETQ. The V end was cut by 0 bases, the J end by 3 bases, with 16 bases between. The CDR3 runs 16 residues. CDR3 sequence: CASSLAGGSKYYEQYV. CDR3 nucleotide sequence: TGCGCCAGCAGCTTGGCCGGTGGATCAAAGTACTACGAGCAGTACGTC.

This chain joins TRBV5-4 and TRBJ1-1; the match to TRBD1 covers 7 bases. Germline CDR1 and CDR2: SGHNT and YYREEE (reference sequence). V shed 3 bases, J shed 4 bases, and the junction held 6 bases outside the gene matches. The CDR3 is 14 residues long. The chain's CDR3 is CASSSRQGVTEAFF. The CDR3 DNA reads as TGTGCCAGCAGCTCACGACAGGGTGTCACTGAAGCTTTCTTT.

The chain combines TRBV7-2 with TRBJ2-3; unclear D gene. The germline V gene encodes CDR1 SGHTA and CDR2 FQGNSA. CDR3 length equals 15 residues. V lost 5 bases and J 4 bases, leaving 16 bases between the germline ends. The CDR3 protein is CASSLQVGHADTQYF. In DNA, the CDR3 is TGTGCCAGCAGCCTCCAGGTCGGTCACGCAGATACGCAGTATTTT.

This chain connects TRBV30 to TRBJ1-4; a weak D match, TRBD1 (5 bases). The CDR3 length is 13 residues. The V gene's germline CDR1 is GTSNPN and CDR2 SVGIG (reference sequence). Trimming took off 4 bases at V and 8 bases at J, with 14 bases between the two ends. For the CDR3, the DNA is TGTGCCTGGAAGCGGGGGTTCGAGGAAAAACTGTTTTTT. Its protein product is CAWKRGFEEKLFF.

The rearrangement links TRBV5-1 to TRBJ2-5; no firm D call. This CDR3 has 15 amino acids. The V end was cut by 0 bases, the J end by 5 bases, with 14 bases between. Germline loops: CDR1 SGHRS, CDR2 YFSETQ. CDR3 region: CASSLGVSSEETQYF. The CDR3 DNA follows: TGCGCCAGCAGCTTGGGGGTCTCCTCGGAGGAGACCCAGTACTTC.

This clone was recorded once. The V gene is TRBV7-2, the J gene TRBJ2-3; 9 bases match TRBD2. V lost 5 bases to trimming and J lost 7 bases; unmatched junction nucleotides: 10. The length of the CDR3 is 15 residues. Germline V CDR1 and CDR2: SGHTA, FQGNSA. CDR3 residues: CASSPPSGVRNTQYF. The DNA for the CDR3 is TGTGCCAGCAGCCCCCCTAGCGGGGTGCGTAATACGCAGTATTTT.

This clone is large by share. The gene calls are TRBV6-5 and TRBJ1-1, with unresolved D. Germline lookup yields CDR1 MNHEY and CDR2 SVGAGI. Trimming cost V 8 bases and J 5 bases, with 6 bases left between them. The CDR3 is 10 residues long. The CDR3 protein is CASGRTEAFF. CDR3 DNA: TGTGCCAGCGGGAGGACTGAAGCTTTCTTT.

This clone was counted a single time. The DNA for the CDR3 is TGTGCCAGCAGCACCGGACAGGGGGCGAGCTATGGCTACACCTTC. It yields the protein CASSTGQGASYGYTF. This sequence joins TRBV5-4 and TRBJ1-2; 11 bases agree with TRBD1. J lost 4 bases, V lost 4 bases, and 6 bases had no gene match. The CDR3 has 15 residues. Germline assignment: CDR1 SGHNT and CDR2 YYREEE (reference sequence). Using reference TRBV5-4 and TRBJ1-2 for the parts outside the CDR3, the full variable domain is ETGVTQSPTHLIKTRGQQVTLRCSSQSGHNTVSWYQQALGQGPQFIFQYYREEENGRGNFPPRFSGLQFPNYSSELNVNALELDDSALYLCASSTGQGASYGYTFGSGTRLTVV.

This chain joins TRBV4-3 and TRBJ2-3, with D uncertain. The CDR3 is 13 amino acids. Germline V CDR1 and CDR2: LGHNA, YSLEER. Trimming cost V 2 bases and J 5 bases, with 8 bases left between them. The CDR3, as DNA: TGCGCCAGCAGCCAAAGGGAACTAGATACGCAGTATTTT. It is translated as CASSQRELDTQYF.

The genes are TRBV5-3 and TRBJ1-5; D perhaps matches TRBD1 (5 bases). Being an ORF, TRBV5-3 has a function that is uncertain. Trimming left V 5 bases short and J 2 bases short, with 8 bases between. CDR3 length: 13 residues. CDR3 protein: CARRGDGNQPQHF. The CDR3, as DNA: TGTGCCAGAAGGGGGGATGGCAATCAGCCCCAGCATTTT.

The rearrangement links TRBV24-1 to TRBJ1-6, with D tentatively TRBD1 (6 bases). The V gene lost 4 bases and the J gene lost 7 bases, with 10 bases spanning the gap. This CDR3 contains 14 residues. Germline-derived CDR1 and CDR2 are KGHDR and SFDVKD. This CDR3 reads CATSDQGTNSPLHF. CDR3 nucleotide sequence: TGTGCCACCAGTGACCAGGGGACCAATTCACCCCTCCACTTT.

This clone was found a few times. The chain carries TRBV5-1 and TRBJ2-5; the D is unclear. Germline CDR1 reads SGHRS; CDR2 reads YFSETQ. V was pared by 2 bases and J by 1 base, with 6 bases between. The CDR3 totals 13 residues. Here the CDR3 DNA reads TGCGCCAGCAGCTTTGCAGGCCAAGAGACCCAGTACTTC. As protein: CASSFAGQETQYF.

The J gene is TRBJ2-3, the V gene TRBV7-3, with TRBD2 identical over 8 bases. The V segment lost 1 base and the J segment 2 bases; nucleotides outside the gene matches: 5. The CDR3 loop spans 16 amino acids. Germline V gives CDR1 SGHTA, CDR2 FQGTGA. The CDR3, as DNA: TGTGCCAGCAGCTTAAACGGGGGGGCGAACACAGATACGCAGTATTTT. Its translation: CASSLNGGANTDTQYF.

CDR3 nucleotide sequence: TGTGCCAGCAGCTTCCTAAGGGAACGAGATACGCAGTATTTT. The encoded protein is CASSFLRERDTQYF. This chain connects TRBV9 to TRBJ2-3; no reliable D call. The V gene lost 4 bases and the J gene lost 5 bases, with 14 bases spanning the gap. Germline loops: CDR1 SGDLS, CDR2 YYNGEE. The CDR3 is 14 amino acids.